This TCR beta chain came from a study of T-cell reconstitution after alpha-beta-depleted transplantation in children. V lost 2 bases and J 5 bases, leaving 21 bases between the germline ends. The CDR3 totals 17 residues. For this clonotype: This likely comes from a read error, as the CDR3 has no conserved phenylalanine or tryptophan at its end.

This sample's TCRbeta library carried unique molecular identifier barcodes. TCRdb reprocessed the PCR reads via MiXCR and lists one record per CDR3 protein. The table records 100,000 to 150,000 distinct CDR3 sequences, roughly 23% of them present only once. The chain recombines TRBV12-3 or TRBV12-4 with TRBJ2-5; possibly TRBD2 for D (6 bases). The input for sequencing was PBMCs, mostly from graft donor cells, taken 180 days after TCRalphabeta/CD19-depleted stem cell transplant. The TCR originated in a male patient aged 2 to 10 who had a stem cell transplant for chronic granulomatous disease, so the T cells may come from the graft donor. The CDR3 here is CASSLSPETRGRETQYL. Written as DNA, the CDR3 is TGTGCCAGCAGTTTATCGCCCGAGACAAGAGGGAGGGAGACCCAGTACTTG.